Listed below are T cell receptor beta chains from one sample, sequenced in a study of OX40 agonist ivuxolimab in advanced cancers. The protocol was immunoSEQ multiplex PCR, while the TCRdb copy is restricted to in-frame clones and leaves out a portion. The top ten hold approximately 1.5% of the sample, which has tens of thousands of clones, about 88% seen once. The material was CD4+ or CD8+ T cells sorted from blood, obtained in a trial of the OX40 agonist ivuxolimab. The receptor source for this set is an adult with an advanced solid tumor such as melanoma, head and neck, liver or kidney cancer. Both conserved end residues are part of each CDR3. The order of the fields is V gene, D gene, clone size, J gene, CDR3 protein, CDR3 DNA. The D gene is left open where the match is weak. The listing skips clone size in some rows; elsewhere it reads once, few, many or a size class.

>TRBV15|.|.|TRBJ1-2
CATSRDQALYGYTF
TGTGCCACCAGCAGAGATCAGGCCCTCTATGGCTACACCTTC
>TRBV29-1|.|.|TRBJ1-4
CSVGGGGELNEKLFF
TGCAGCGTTGGAGGTGGCGGAGAGCTTAATGAAAAACTGTTTTTT
>TRBV6-1|.|.|TRBJ2-7
CASSLMTSEQYF
TGTGCCAGCAGTCTTATGACGAGCGAGCAGTACTTC
>TRBV7-3|.|.|TRBJ2-7
CASRYRDKLPYEQYF
TGTGCCAGCAGATACCGGGACAAACTCCCCTACGAGCAGTACTTC
>TRBV6-4|.|.|TRBJ1-1
CASSREVGTTVTEAFF
TGTGCCAGCAGTAGGGAGGTGGGGACAACAGTCACTGAAGCTTTCTTT
>TRBV28|TRBD1|.|TRBJ2-7
CASTQGAKGEQYF
TGTGCCAGCACTCAGGGGGCGAAAGGGGAGCAGTACTTC
>TRBV28|.|.|TRBJ1-3
CASSFVWGFGNTIYF
TGTGCCAGCAGTTTTGTGTGGGGATTTGGAAACACCATATATTTT
>TRBV5-4|TRBD1|once|TRBJ2-1
CASSPRDRAYNEQFF
TGTGCCAGCAGCCCCCGGGACAGGGCCTACAATGAGCAGTTCTTC
>TRBV4-2|.|.|TRBJ2-5
CASSQDSGETQYF
TGTGCCAGCAGCCAAGATTCAGGGGAGACCCAGTACTTC
>TRBV6-4|TRBD1|.|TRBJ1-4
CASSDRTGGVF
TGTGCCAGCAGTGACCGGACAGGCGGGGTTTTT
>TRBV6-6|.|.|TRBJ2-5
CASSQADGRLQETQYF
TGTGCCAGCAGCCAGGCAGACGGACGCCTCCAAGAGACCCAGTACTTC
>TRBV18|.|.|TRBJ2-4
CASSPRKVGQINIQYF
TGTGCCAGCTCACCCCGGAAAGTTGGCCAAATAAACATTCAGTACTTC
>TRBV28|.|.|TRBJ1-6
CASDRSNSPLHF
TGTGCCAGCGACAGGAGTAATTCACCCCTCCACTTT
>TRBV11-2|.|.|TRBJ1-1
CATANPGTEAFF
TGTGCCACAGCAAATCCCGGGACTGAAGCTTTCTTT
>TRBV29-1|TRBD1|few|TRBJ2-5
CSVLGRGLTETQYF
TGCAGCGTCCTCGGCAGGGGGCTCACGGAGACCCAGTACTTC
>TRBV18|.|.|TRBJ2-7
CASSPPLNPYEQYF
TGTGCCAGCTCACCACCGTTAAACCCCTACGAGCAGTACTTC
>TRBV7-9|.|.|TRBJ2-4
CASSFTGKNIQYF
TGTGCCAGCAGCTTTACGGGCAAAAACATTCAGTACTTC
>TRBV19|.|.|TRBJ2-7
CASSISSVAYEQYF
TGTGCCAGTAGTATTTCATCCGTCGCCTACGAGCAGTACTTC
>TRBV5-1|.|.|TRBJ2-3
CASSTPDRPDTDTQYF
TGCGCCAGCAGCACCCCGGACCGCCCCGACACAGATACGCAGTATTTT
>TRBV5-4|.|.|TRBJ2-2
CASSLVRDTGELFF
TGTGCCAGCAGCTTGGTCAGGGACACCGGGGAGCTGTTTTTT
>TRBV6-5|.|.|TRBJ2-3
CASSYSLGGADTQYF
TGTGCCAGCAGTTACTCTTTAGGGGGAGCAGATACGCAGTATTTT
>TRBV15|.|.|TRBJ1-3
CATSRDLGRISGNTIYF
TGTGCCACCAGCAGAGATCTCGGGAGGATCTCTGGAAACACCATATATTTT
>TRBV19|TRBD1|few|TRBJ1-2
CASSLDRDGGYTF
TGTGCCAGTAGCCTTGACAGGGACGGGGGCTACACCTTC
>TRBV11-2|.|.|TRBJ1-1
CASSLPPGQPEAFF
TGTGCCAGCAGCTTACCTCCAGGACAGCCCGAAGCTTTCTTT
>TRBV6-1|.|.|TRBJ1-5
CASRAERNQPQHF
TGTGCCAGCAGAGCGGAGCGGAATCAGCCCCAGCATTTT
>TRBV7-2|.|few|TRBJ2-2
CASSPGRTPNTGELFF
TGTGCCAGCAGCCCCGGGCGGACTCCGAACACCGGGGAGCTGTTTTTT
>TRBV19|TRBD1|.|TRBJ1-5
CASSIGTGTGNQPQHF
TGTGCCAGTAGTATTGGGACAGGTACTGGCAATCAGCCCCAGCATTTT
>TRBV4-1|TRBD2|.|TRBJ2-2
CASSQGSGLAGGDGELFF
TGCGCCAGCAGCCAAGGGTCGGGACTAGCGGGTGGGGACGGGGAGCTGTTTTTT
>TRBV19|.|.|TRBJ2-4
CASSLAAAKNIQYF
TGTGCCAGTAGTTTAGCGGCCGCCAAAAACATTCAGTACTTC
>TRBV4-2|.|.|TRBJ2-5
CASSQDGSPAQETQYF
TGTGCCAGCAGCCAAGATGGGTCCCCTGCCCAAGAGACCCAGTACTTC
>TRBV7-3|TRBD1|.|TRBJ2-1
CASSSRTGPYNEQFF
TGTGCCAGCAGCTCCCGGACAGGGCCCTACAATGAGCAGTTCTTC
>TRBV11-3|TRBD2|.|TRBJ2-2
CASSLYGGSNTGELFF
TGTGCCAGCAGCTTATACGGGGGGTCGAACACCGGGGAGCTGTTTTTT
>TRBV6-5|TRBD1|.|TRBJ2-2
CASSPRGQGNGELFF
TGTGCCAGCAGTCCCCGGGGACAGGGTAACGGGGAGCTGTTTTTT
>TRBV5-5|TRBD1|.|TRBJ2-7
CASTMSRDRDEQYF
TGTGCCAGCACCATGTCCCGGGACAGGGACGAGCAGTACTTC
>TRBV9|.|once|TRBJ1-4
CASSVIDGLLFF
TGTGCCAGCAGCGTGATTGACGGCCTACTGTTTTTT
>TRBV5-1|.|.|TRBJ2-7
CASSLARLGRYEQYF
TGCGCCAGCAGCTTGGCTCGTCTAGGGCGCTACGAGCAGTACTTC
>TRBV12-5|.|few|TRBJ1-1
CASGLFPGSMNTEAFF
TGTGCTAGTGGTTTGTTCCCAGGGTCCATGAACACTGAAGCTTTCTTT
>TRBV19|.|.|TRBJ2-2
CASSIAVAVTGELFF
TGTGCCAGTAGTATTGCGGTCGCCGTCACCGGGGAGCTGTTTTTT
>TRBV5-1|.|few|TRBJ2-5
CATGDFRETQYF
TGCGCCACCGGGGACTTCAGGGAGACCCAGTACTTC
>TRBV28|.|.|TRBJ2-2
CASSLPLGGRELFF
TGTGCCAGCAGTTTACCCCTCGGCGGACGGGAGCTGTTTTTT
>TRBV5-1|.|.|TRBJ2-1
CASSPVLGGNEQFF
TGCGCCAGCAGCCCGGTCCTAGGGGGCAATGAGCAGTTCTTC
>TRBV11-1|.|few|TRBJ2-7
CASSRTGTIYEQYF
TGTGCCAGCAGCAGGACCGGGACAATCTACGAGCAGTACTTC